This TCR beta chain was identified during a study of blood T cell repertoires in COVID-19. Trimming removed 4 bases from V and 3 bases from J; junction bases left unmatched: 7. This CDR3 region has 16 residues. Germline assignment: CDR1 LGHDT and CDR2 YNNKEL (reference sequence). As processed by the authors: Estimated nucleated cell counts came from reference gene primer amplification. TCRdb keeps only in-frame clones here, not all; method: immunoSEQ multiplex PCR. V and J calls and clone size are those listed in that table; D and trimming were worked out from the DNA. The table includes about 250,000 clones, 82% detected once. Recruits, aged about 18 to 100 years, lived in 20 to 30 US areas. Clinical history reported by participants formed the basis on which cohorts were assigned. Within 2 weeks before study entry, exposed participants met a COVID-19 case.

The chain is built from TRBV3-1 (or the pseudogene TRBV3-2) and TRBJ1-5; 9 positions agree with TRBD1. The TCR sequence derives from a man in his forties or fifties who had been exposed to COVID-19. Material: PBMCs or T cells enriched from blood (not recorded which). The CDR3 loop reads CASSLSSQGANQPQHF. The CDR3 nucleotides read TGTGCCAGCAGCCTAAGCTCACAGGGGGCCAATCAGCCCCAGCATTTT.